This record concerns one T cell receptor (beta chain) sequence. TCRdb reprocessed the 5' RACE reads via MiXCR and lists one record per CDR3 protein. The sample shows about 350,000 distinct CDR3 sequences, roughly an eighth of them seen only once. The data were taken from a study of T cells after yellow fever vaccination. The CDR3 contains 16 residues. The germline gives CDR1 LGHDT, CDR2 YNNKEL (reference sequence). V was trimmed by 4 bases and J by 5 bases, leaving 17 bases between them. The gene calls are TRBV3-1 and TRBJ1-4; D is ambiguous. The specimen comprised CD4+ T cells sorted from PBMCs, sampled 15 days after the yellow fever booster vaccination. The source of this sequence is a man between 18 and 29 years old who received the YFV17D yellow fever vaccine. CDR3: CASSPFFSSTNEKLFF. CDR3 DNA sequence: TGTGCCAGCAGCCCCTTCTTCAGCTCCACAAATGAAAAACTGTTTTTT.